This TCR beta chain was profiled in a study of control samples from healthy donors and cancer patients. The CDR3 totals 16 residues. Germline V gene sequence: CDR1 SQVTM, CDR2 ANQGSEA. The V gene end was trimmed by 3 bases and the J gene end by 3 bases; junction bases not matched to a gene: 4. This table comes from immunoSEQ multiplex PCR, and its TCRdb copy is limited to in-frame clones, with some not included. The data show about 170,000 clones, about 90% seen once. The rearrangement links TRBV29-1 to TRBJ2-1, with TRBD2 matching over 14 bases. The clonotype comes from a woman under 40 in good health. The material sequenced was blood. The CDR3 reads CSVEGLAGDRYNEQFF. The DNA of the CDR3 is TGCAGCGTTGAGGGACTAGCGGGAGATCGCTACAATGAGCAGTTCTTC.